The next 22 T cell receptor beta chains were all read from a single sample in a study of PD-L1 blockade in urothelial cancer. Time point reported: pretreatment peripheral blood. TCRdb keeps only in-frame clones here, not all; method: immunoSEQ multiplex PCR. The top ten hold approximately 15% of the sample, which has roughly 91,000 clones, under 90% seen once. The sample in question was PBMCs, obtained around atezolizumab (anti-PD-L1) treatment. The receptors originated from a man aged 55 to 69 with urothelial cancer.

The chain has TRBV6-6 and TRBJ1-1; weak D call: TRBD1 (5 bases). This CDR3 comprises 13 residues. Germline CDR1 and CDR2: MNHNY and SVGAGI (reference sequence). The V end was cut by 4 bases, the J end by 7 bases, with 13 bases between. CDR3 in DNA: TGTGCCAGCAGTTCCCCCGGGGGTGGTGAAGCTTTCTTT. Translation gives CASSSPGGGEAFF.

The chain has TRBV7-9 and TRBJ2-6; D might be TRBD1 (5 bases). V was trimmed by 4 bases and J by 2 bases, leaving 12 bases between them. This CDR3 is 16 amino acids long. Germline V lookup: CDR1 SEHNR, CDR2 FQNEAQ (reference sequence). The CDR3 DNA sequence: TGTGCCAGCAGCTCTTACACAGGAACTGGGGCCAACGTCCTGACTTTC. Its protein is CASSSYTGTGANVLTF.

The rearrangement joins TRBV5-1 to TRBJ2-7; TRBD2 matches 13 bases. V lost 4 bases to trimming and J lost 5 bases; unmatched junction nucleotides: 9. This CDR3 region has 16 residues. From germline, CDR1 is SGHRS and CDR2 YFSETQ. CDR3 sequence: CASSGLLAGGTHEQYF. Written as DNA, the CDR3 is TGCGCCAGCAGCGGATTACTAGCGGGAGGGACCCACGAGCAGTACTTC.

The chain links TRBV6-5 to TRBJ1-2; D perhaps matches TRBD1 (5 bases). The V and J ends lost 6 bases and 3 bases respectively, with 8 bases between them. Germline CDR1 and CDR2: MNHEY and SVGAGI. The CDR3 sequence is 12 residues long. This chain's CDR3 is CASSTTDYGYTF. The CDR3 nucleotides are TGTGCCAGCAGCACGACAGACTATGGCTACACCTTC.

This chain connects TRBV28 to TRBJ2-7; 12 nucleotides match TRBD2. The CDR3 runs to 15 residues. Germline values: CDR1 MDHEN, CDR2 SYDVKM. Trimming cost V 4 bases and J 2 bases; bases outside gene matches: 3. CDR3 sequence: CASSSLAGGTYEQYF. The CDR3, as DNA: TGTGCCAGCAGTTCGCTAGCGGGAGGGACCTACGAGCAGTACTTC.

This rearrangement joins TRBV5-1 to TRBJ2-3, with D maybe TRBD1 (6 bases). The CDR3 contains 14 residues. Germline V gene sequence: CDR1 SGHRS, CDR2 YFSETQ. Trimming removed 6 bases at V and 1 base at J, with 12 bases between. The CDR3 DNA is TGCGCCAGCACCCTGACAGGCGGCACAGATACGCAGTATTTT. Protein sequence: CASTLTGGTDTQYF. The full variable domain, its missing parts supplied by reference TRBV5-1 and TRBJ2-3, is KAGVTQTPRYLIKTRGQQVTLSCSPISGHRSVSWYQQTPGQGLQFLFEYFSETQRNKGNFPGRFSGRQFSNSRSEMNVSTLELGDSALYLCASTLTGGTDTQYFGPGTRLTVL.

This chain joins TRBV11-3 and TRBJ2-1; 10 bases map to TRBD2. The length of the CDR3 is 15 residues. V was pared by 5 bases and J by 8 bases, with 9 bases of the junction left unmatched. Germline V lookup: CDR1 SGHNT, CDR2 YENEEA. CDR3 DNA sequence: TGTGCCAGCAGCCAATGGACTAGCGGAGGGGATGAGCAGTTCTTC. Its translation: CASSQWTSGGDEQFF. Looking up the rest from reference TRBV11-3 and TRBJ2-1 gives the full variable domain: EAGVVQSPRYKIIEKKQPVAFWCNPISGHNTLYWYLQNLGQGPELLIRYENEEAVDDSQLPKDRFSAERLKGVDSTLKIQPAELGDSAVYLCASSQWTSGGDEQFFGPGTRLTVL.

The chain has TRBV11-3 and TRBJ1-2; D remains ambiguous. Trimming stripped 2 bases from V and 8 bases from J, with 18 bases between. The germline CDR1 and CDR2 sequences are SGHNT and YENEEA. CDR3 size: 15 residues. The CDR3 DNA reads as TGTGCCAGCAGCTTATCCGACCTGGGAGGTGGAGGCTACACCTTC. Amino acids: CASSLSDLGGGGYTF.

The DNA for the CDR3 is TGTGCCAGCAGTTTAAGGGGCCAGAGGAATCAGCCCCAGCATTTT. Protein sequence: CASSLRGQRNQPQHF. The J gene is TRBJ1-5, the V gene TRBV27, with D perhaps matching TRBD1 (5 bases). Per the germline V gene, CDR1 is MNHEY and CDR2 is SMNVEV (reference sequence). V shed 2 bases and J shed 4 bases, with 12 bases lying between them. The CDR3 extends over 15 amino acids.

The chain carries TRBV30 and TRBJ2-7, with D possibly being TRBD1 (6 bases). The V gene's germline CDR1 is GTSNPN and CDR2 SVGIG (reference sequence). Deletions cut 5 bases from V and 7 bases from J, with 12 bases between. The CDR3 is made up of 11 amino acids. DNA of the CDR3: TGTGCCTGGGGGGGCCGTGGGGAGCAGTACTTC. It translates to CAWGGRGEQYF.

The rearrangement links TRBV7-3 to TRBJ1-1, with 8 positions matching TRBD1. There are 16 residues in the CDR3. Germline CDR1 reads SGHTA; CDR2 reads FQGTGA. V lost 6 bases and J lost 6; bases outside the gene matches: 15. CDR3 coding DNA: TGTGCCAGCAGAGCTTATTTGGACAGGGTACTCCCTGAAGCTTTCTTT. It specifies CASRAYLDRVLPEAFF.

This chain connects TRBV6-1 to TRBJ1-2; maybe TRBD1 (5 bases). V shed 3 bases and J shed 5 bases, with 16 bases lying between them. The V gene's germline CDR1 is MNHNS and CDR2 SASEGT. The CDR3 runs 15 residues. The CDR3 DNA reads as TGTGCCAGCAGTGAGAGCGGGACGGGGCGGTATGGCTACACCTTC. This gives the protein CASSESGTGRYGYTF.

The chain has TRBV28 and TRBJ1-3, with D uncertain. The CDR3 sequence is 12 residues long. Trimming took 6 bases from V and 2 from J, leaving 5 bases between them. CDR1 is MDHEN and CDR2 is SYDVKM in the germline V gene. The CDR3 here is CASRRAGNTIYF. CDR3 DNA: TGTGCCAGCAGGCGAGCTGGAAACACCATATATTTT.

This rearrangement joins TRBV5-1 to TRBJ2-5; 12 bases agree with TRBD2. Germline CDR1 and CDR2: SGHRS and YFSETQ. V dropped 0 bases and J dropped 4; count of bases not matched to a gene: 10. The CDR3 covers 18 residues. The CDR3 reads CASSLAGLAGSQSETQYF. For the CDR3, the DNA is TGCGCCAGCAGCTTGGCAGGACTAGCGGGATCTCAGTCAGAGACCCAGTACTTC.

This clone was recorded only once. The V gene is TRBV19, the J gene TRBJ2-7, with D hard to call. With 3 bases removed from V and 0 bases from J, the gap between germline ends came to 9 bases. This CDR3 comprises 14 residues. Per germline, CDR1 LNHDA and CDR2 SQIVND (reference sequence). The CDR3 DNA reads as TGTGCCAGTAGTATGTTTGGCAGCTCCTACGAGCAGTACTTC. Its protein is CASSMFGSSYEQYF.

CDR3 sequence (DNA): TGTGCCAGCAGCAAAGTATTGAACGACAGGGACCTTACCTACGAGCAGTACTTC. Its translation: CASSKVLNDRDLTYEQYF. This chain joins TRBV21-1 and TRBJ2-7; the table names TRBD1, a call not compared with the DNA. TRBV21-1 is described as a pseudogene. This CDR3 has 18 residues.

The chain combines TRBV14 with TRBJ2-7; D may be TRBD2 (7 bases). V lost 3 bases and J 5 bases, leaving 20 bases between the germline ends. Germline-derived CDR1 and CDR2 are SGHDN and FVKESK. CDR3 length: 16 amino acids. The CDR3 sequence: CASSHHPGGGSHEQYF. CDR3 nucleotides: TGTGCCAGCAGCCATCACCCTGGGGGGGGCAGCCACGAGCAGTACTTC.

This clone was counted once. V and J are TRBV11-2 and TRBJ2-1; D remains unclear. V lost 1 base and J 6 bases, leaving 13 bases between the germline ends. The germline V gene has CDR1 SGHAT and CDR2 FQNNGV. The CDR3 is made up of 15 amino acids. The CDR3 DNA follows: TGTGCCAGCAGCTTAGTATCTCAGGCCCCCAATGAGCAGTTCTTC. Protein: CASSLVSQAPNEQFF.

CDR3 coding DNA: TGTGCCAGCAGCTTGGGGACGGGAAAGGGCACAGATACGCAGTATTTT. Its translation: CASSLGTGKGTDTQYF. J is TRBJ2-3 and V is TRBV5-5, with D possibly being TRBD2 (5 bases). Trimming removed 0 bases from V and 1 base from J, with 12 bases in between. The CDR3 covers 16 residues. CDR1 SGHKS and CDR2 YYEKEE come from the germline V gene (reference sequence).

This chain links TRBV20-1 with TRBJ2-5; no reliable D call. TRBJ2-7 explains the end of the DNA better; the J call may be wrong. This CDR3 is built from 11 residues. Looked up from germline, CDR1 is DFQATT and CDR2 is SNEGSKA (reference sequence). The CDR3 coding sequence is TGCAGTGCTACCCAACAGCTCGAGCAGTACTTC. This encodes CSATQQLEQYF.

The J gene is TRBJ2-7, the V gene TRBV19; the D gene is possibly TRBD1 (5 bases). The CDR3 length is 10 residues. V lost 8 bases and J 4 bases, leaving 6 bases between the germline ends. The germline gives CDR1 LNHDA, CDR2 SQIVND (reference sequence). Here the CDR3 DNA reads TGTGCCAGTGGGGCTTACGAGCAGTACTTC. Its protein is CASGAYEQYF. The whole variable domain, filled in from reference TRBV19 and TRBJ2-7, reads DGGITQSPKYLFRKEGQNVTLSCEQNLNHDAMYWYRQDPGQGLRLIYYSQIVNDFQKGDIAEGYSVSREKKESFPLTVTSAQKNPTAFYLCASGAYEQYFGPGTRLTVT.

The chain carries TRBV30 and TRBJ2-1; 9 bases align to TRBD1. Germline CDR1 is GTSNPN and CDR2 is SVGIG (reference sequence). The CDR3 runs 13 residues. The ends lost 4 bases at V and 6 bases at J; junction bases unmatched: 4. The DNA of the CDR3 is TGTGCCTGGAAAACGACAGGGGGCAATGAGCAGTTCTTC. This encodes CAWKTTGGNEQFF.